The TCR beta chain described here comes from a study of T cells after yellow fever vaccination. V was cut by 0 bases and J by 8 bases, with 19 bases left in between. There are 16 residues in the CDR3. Germline loops: CDR1 MNHEY, CDR2 SVGEGT. The authors made TCR cDNA by 5'RACE template switching, adding a universal primer site and UMIs. TCRdb analysed the 5' RACE reads with MiXCR anew, one entry per CDR3 protein. The table has hundreds of thousands of distinct CDR3 sequences, about 17% seen once. As concerns this clonotype: Antigen: not known.

General observations from the study: On re-exposure, the response was weaker but peaked faster, at day 5 versus 15. High-abundance clonotypes from the bulk population could contaminate FACS-sorted repertoires. Reappearance after the booster was seen for most primary-vaccination clones, at about 95% CD4 and 70% to 90% CD8.

Specimen: PBMCs, collected 4 to 6 days after the first yellow fever vaccination. This TCR derives from a man aged 18 to 29 who received the YFV17D yellow fever vaccine. The chain joins TRBV6-2 or TRBV6-3 to TRBJ1-2, with unresolved D. The CDR3 reads CASSYSSTRVTRGYTF. The CDR3 nucleotides read TGTGCCAGCAGTTACTCGAGTACGAGGGTAACTCGGGGCTACACCTTC.